The present entry profiles one T cell receptor beta chain with its context. By sample share, this clonotype is medium-sized (0.01 to 0.1%). The specificity of this receptor is unknown. Base qualities were left out, and no much larger clone turns up one base away. The data were obtained in a study of type 1 regulatory T cells (dated by TCRdb to 2020 to 2022). Regarding the study in general: The study characterized an in vitro protocol that generated a Tr1-enriched, alloantigen-specific CD4 T cell product named T-allo10. T-allo10 was being tested clinically in patients with hematological malignancies who were undergoing allogeneic hematopoietic stem cell transplantation.

This sample was sequenced with an Illumina MiSeq. The public reads were run again by TCRdb, first through fastp at Q25 and then through MiXCR, and only productive beta chains were kept. Rows are unified per CDR3 protein, each entry keeping the most common DNA and genes. Present in this sample are about 18,000 distinct CDR3 sequences, about 9.4% of which were seen just once. The ten largest clones capture under 3.5% of the sample. Based on the germline V gene, the CDR1 and CDR2 sequences are MDHEN and SYDVKM. Measured from the cysteine to the phenylalanine, the CDR3 is 15 residues long. This entry keeps only the CDR3 DNA: 45 bases, framed from base 1. Relative to germline, V is 2 bases shorter and J is 11 bases shorter, with 16 bases between their ends.

Sequenced input: CD4+ T cells, either the whole sample or a sorted fraction (not recorded which). This TCR came from a human donor in good health. The V and J genes are TRBV28 and TRBJ1-6; the D gene cannot be named for sure. The sequenced DNA: TGTGCCAGCAGTTTAAGGTGGCAGACTGGGCCACCCCTCCACTTT. This codes for CASSLRWQTGPPLHF.